A selection of T cell receptor beta chains follows, all from one sample in a study of PD-1 blockade in classical Hodgkin lymphoma. Using immunoSEQ multiplex PCR, the repertoire was profiled, and TCRdb retains in-frame clones only, with some absent. The sample lists some 65,000 clones, over 55% occurring once. This specimen consisted of peripheral blood mononuclear cells (PBMCs), obtained before the second cycle of nivolumab. Receptor source: a human donor with classical Hodgkin lymphoma. CDR3s include the opening cysteine and the closing phenylalanine or tryptophan. The D gene is left open where the match is weak. The listing skips clone size in some rows; elsewhere it reads once, few, many or a size class.

clone size	V gene	CDR3 length	J gene	D gene	CDR3 protein	CDR3 DNA
-	TRBV28	15	TRBJ1-1	-	CASSLSRGQNTEAFF	TGTGCCAGCAGTTTATCACGGGGACAGAACACTGAAGCTTTCTTT
-	TRBV30	13	TRBJ1-2	-	CAWSVGGGFGYTF	TGTGCCTGGAGTGTAGGGGGTGGGTTCGGCTACACCTTC
-	TRBV27	14	TRBJ1-4	-	CASSRDGYNEKLFF	TGTGCCAGCAGTCGCGACGGTTATAATGAAAAACTGTTTTTT
-	TRBV28	15	TRBJ2-7	-	CASSPPWDTLYEQYF	TGTGCCAGCAGCCCCCCATGGGACACCCTCTACGAGCAGTACTTC
-	TRBV27	14	TRBJ2-7	-	CASSLDPGYYEQYF	TGTGCCAGCAGTTTGGACCCTGGGTACTACGAGCAGTACTTC
-	TRBV29-1	14	TRBJ1-1	-	CSVELAARNTEAFF	TGCAGCGTTGAACTCGCGGCCCGGAACACTGAAGCTTTCTTT
-	TRBV4-1	16	TRBJ1-6	-	CASSQEPGIFHSPLHF	TGCGCCAGCAGCCAAGAACCAGGGATCTTCCATTCACCCCTCCACTTT
-	TRBV19	14	TRBJ2-7	-	CASKKGVATYEQYF	TGTGCCAGTAAGAAGGGGGTAGCCACCTACGAGCAGTACTTC
-	TRBV15	17	TRBJ2-3	TRBD2	CATSRDLAGGPSDTQYF	TGTGCCACCAGCAGAGATCTCGCGGGAGGGCCTTCAGATACGCAGTATTTT
-	TRBV30	12	TRBJ2-3	-	CAWSPSTDTQYF	TGTGCCTGGAGTCCCTCCACAGATACGCAGTATTTT
few	TRBV5-1	15	TRBJ1-1	-	CASSLEGAGAAEAFF	TGCGCCAGCAGCTTGGAAGGAGCGGGGGCGGCTGAAGCTTTCTTT
-	TRBV27	14	TRBJ1-1	TRBD1	CASRKGAPDTEAFF	TGTGCCAGCAGGAAGGGGGCGCCGGACACTGAAGCTTTCTTT
few	TRBV7-9	14	TRBJ1-2	-	CASSPLGRPYGYTF	TGTGCCAGCAGCCCGTTGGGCAGACCCTATGGCTACACCTTC
few	TRBV6-5	12	TRBJ1-2	-	CASGLGAYGYTF	TGTGCCAGCGGCCTGGGAGCCTATGGCTACACCTTC
-	TRBV5-1	14	TRBJ2-7	-	CASSPGGNSYEQYF	TGCGCCAGCAGCCCTGGGGGTAACTCCTACGAGCAGTACTTC
few	TRBV4-1	13	TRBJ2-5	-	CASSTTGLETQYF	TGCGCCAGCAGTACCACAGGGCTAGAGACCCAGTACTTC
-	TRBV25-1	16	TRBJ2-1	-	CASSEYKGTSGDEQFF	TGTGCCAGCAGTGAATATAAGGGGACGTCGGGCGATGAGCAGTTCTTC
-	TRBV29-1	12	TRBJ2-7	-	CSATRQNYEQYF	TGCAGCGCCACGAGACAGAACTACGAGCAGTACTTC
-	TRBV5-1	15	TRBJ2-1	-	CASSLTGLQGNEQFF	TGCGCCAGCAGCTTAACAGGGTTGCAGGGCAATGAGCAGTTCTTC